This is a list of T cell receptor beta chains from one sample in a study of shared clonotypes between healthy human individuals. Clones were sequenced by immunoSEQ multiplex PCR, and TCRdb holds only the in-frame ones, with some missing. The sample lists roughly 1,500,000 clones; approximately 98% were seen once. Specimen: naive CD4+ T cells sorted from blood. The source is a man between 25 and 39 years old in good health. Both conserved end residues are part of each CDR3. The D gene is left open where the match is weak. Size is stated for part of the rows, as once, few or many counts, or as a class when the clone is expanded.

v_call	clone_size	j_call	d_call	cdr3_aa	cdr3_nt
TRBV10-3	NA	TRBJ2-7	NA	CAISVKGAYEQYF	TGTGCCATCAGTGTTAAGGGGGCCTACGAGCAGTACTTC
TRBV5-1	NA	TRBJ2-2	TRBD2	CASIQREAGELFF	TGCGCCAGCATCCAGCGGGAAGCCGGGGAGCTGTTTTTT
TRBV5-1	once	TRBJ2-5	NA	CASAGTPQETQYF	TGCGCCAGCGCCGGGACCCCGCAAGAGACCCAGTACTTC
TRBV19	NA	TRBJ1-3	NA	CASTDRGAGNTIYF	TGTGCCAGTACAGACCGGGGCGCTGGAAACACCATATATTTT
TRBV11-2	NA	TRBJ1-4	NA	CASSLGQGREKLFF	TGTGCCAGCAGCTTAGGGCAGGGCAGGGAAAAACTGTTTTTT
TRBV18	NA	TRBJ1-2	TRBD1	CASSPPGTGFDYGYTF	TGTGCCAGCTCACCACCCGGGACAGGTTTTGACTATGGCTACACCTTC
TRBV4-3	NA	TRBJ2-2	NA	CASSQVASAGELFF	TGCGCCAGCAGCCAAGTGGCTAGCGCCGGGGAGCTGTTTTTT
TRBV5-1	once	TRBJ2-3	NA	CASSARTGSTDTQYF	TGCGCCAGCAGCGCCCGGACGGGAAGCACAGATACGCAGTATTTT
TRBV6-1	NA	TRBJ1-2	TRBD1	CASSETGISRGYTF	TGTGCCAGCAGTGAGACAGGGATCTCGCGCGGCTACACCTTC
TRBV21-1	NA	TRBJ1-4	NA	CASPDGEKLFF	TGTGCCAGCCCGGACGGTGAAAAACTGTTTTTT
TRBV9	NA	TRBJ2-7	NA	CASSVGVEGYEQYF	TGTGCCAGCAGCGTAGGTGTGGAGGGCTACGAGCAGTACTTC
TRBV5-6	NA	TRBJ2-1	TRBD2	CASSAGTSSYNEQFF	TGTGCCAGCAGCGCCGGGACTAGCTCCTACAATGAGCAGTTCTTC
TRBV11-2	NA	TRBJ1-3	NA	CASSVQGNSGNTIYF	TGTGCCAGCAGCGTCCAGGGGAACTCTGGAAACACCATATATTTT
TRBV5-4	NA	TRBJ2-7	TRBD1	CASSLRTGRTYEQYF	TGTGCCAGCAGCTTACGGACAGGGCGGACCTACGAGCAGTACTTC
TRBV28	NA	TRBJ2-7	TRBD1	CASSYLDGTGDYEQYF	TGTGCCAGCAGTTACCTCGACGGGACAGGGGACTACGAGCAGTACTTC
TRBV5-1	NA	TRBJ2-1	NA	CASSDRQSSYNEQFF	TGCGCCAGTTCAGACAGGCAAAGCTCCTACAATGAGCAGTTCTTC
TRBV11-3	NA	TRBJ1-5	NA	CASSLEAGKNQPQHF	TGTGCCAGCAGCTTAGAGGCAGGGAAAAATCAGCCCCAGCATTTT
TRBV15	NA	TRBJ2-7	NA	CATSRDLNRVLSYEQYF	TGTGCCACCAGCAGAGATTTGAACAGGGTCCTCTCCTACGAGCAGTACTTC
TRBV5-8	NA	TRBJ2-1	TRBD2	CASSPGTSGSGRDEQFF	TGTGCCAGCAGCCCGGGGACTAGCGGGAGTGGTCGGGATGAGCAGTTCTTC
TRBV28	NA	TRBJ1-1	NA	CASTLWQGSTEAFF	TGTGCCAGCACTCTCTGGCAGGGGAGCACTGAAGCTTTCTTT
TRBV6-6	NA	TRBJ2-7	TRBD1	CASSVQGASYEQYF	TGTGCCAGCTCCGTTCAGGGGGCGTCGTACGAGCAGTACTTC
TRBV11-2	NA	TRBJ2-7	NA	CASSLSRLRKSYEQYF	TGTGCCAGCAGCTTAAGCCGGCTGAGGAAGTCCTACGAGCAGTACTTC